This TCR beta chain was obtained from a study of blood T cells in healthy people across ages. It was with a sample-barcoded 5' primer and a J-beta primer mix that a second PCR of roughly 7 to 12 cycles was run. In TCRdb, the 5' RACE reads were re-called with MiXCR into one record per CDR3 protein. Here the sample spans roughly 640,000 distinct CDR3 sequences, about 30% being singletons. Trimming removed 3 bases at V and 5 bases at J, with 10 bases between. The CDR3 loop spans 13 amino acids. Germline CDR1 is LNHDA and CDR2 is SQIVND (reference sequence). The V and J genes are TRBV19 and TRBJ2-5; a weak D match, TRBD2 (6 bases). Sequenced: blood. This clonotype originated in a woman of 80 years or more in good health. The CDR3 region has the DNA TGTGCCAGTAGTATTGGAGGGATTGAGACCCAGTACTTC. Translating gives CASSIGGIETQYF.